This TCR beta chain was recorded in a study of blood T cell repertoires in COVID-19 (dated by TCRdb to 2020 to 2021). Background for the entire study: The collaborator samples originated in the United States, Italy and Spain and spanned the acute and convalescent phases of COVID-19. The prospective study material was composed of cDNA or gDNA derived from T cells, B-cell-depleted T cells, or PBMCs. Subjects who had been exposed to COVID-19, were actively infected with it, or had recovered from it provided the deeply sampled blood TCRbeta repertoires that made up the dataset. The repertoires were released in a freely available public database meant as a resource for research on the immune response to SARS-CoV-2. Samples were obtained from the ongoing ImmuneRACE study (first 160 participants) and from roughly 1,300 subjects provided by 6 global collaborators. The sample metadata nearly always contained a de-identified subject ID, COVID-19 status, age in years and sex. Where available, HLA class I and class II types were taken from metadata supplied by the sample provider and were not determined by assay-based typing.

TCRbeta CDR3 regions were amplified from genomic DNA by means of the immunoSEQ Assay, a bias-controlled multiplex PCR. As for how the authors treated the data: The number of nucleated cells in each sample was estimated from the amplification of reference gene primers within the assay. To quantify the absolute abundance of each unique TCRbeta CDR3 rearrangement, sequence reads were collapsed and filtered. Productive Simpson clonality was computed per sample as the square root of Simpson's diversity index over productive rearrangements. Not all clones reach the TCRdb copy of this immuneACCESS table, which keeps in-frame sequences only. Checked studies attribute under half of the gap to unresolved V genes and leave the rest unexplained. V and J calls and clone size are copied from that table; D and trimming were computed from the DNA. The sample yields approximately 38,000 clones; about nine tenths were counted once. 5.5% of the sample is in the top ten clones.

Beyond this particular receptor, the publication reports: The quantity of clinical and demographic metadata differed by source and by participant and was supplied without curation.

Whole blood was collected in K2EDTA tubes by collaborating institutions according to the institutions' own protocols. Collaborator samples were shipped for TCRbeta analysis as frozen whole blood, isolated PBMCs, or DNA extracted from either sample type. As for this clone: Its antigen is currently not known. No much larger clone is present one base from it, and per-base qualities are unavailable.

What was sequenced was peripheral blood. The TCR sequence derives from an elderly woman with acute or convalescent COVID-19.

The CDR3 in this case is CASGLVQGARTEAFF. The nucleotide sequence is TGTGCTAGTGGTTTGGTCCAGGGGGCGAGAACTGAAGCTTTCTTT. The sequence links TRBV12-5 to TRBJ1-1; 8 junctional bases match TRBD1. CDR3 length: 15 amino acids, cysteine to phenylalanine. Only the CDR3 portion is preserved as DNA: 45 bases, with reading frame beginning at the first base. Germline trimming amounts to 0 bases on V and 5 bases on J, with 5 as the count of junction bases outside the gene matches. Based on the germline V gene, the CDR1 and CDR2 sequences are LGHNT and FRNRAP.